This is a list of T cell receptor beta chains from one sample in a study of radiation and T cells in renal cell carcinoma. Profiled with immunoSEQ multiplex PCR; TCRdb holds only in-frame clones, not every one. There are around 13,000 clones in the sample; about 33% occur only once, and approximately 15% lies in the top ten. The source was tumor tissue, collected from a patient whose treatment included radiotherapy and nephrectomy. Receptors were obtained from a man aged 60 to 75 with renal cell carcinoma. Each CDR3 is given with its conserved first and last residue. A D gene is named only where the DNA matches it firmly. Clone size is not always given. Where it is, it says once, few, many or a class for expanded clones.

abundance	v_gene	j_gene	d_gene	CDR3aa	CDR3nt
.	TRBV5-1	TRBJ2-6	.	CASREGVWANVLTF	TGCGCCAGCAGGGAGGGGGTCTGGGCCAACGTCCTGACTTTC
.	TRBV2	TRBJ2-7	.	CASSVLPSYEQYF	TGTGCCAGCAGTGTCTTACCCTCCTACGAGCAGTACTTC
few	TRBV19	TRBJ1-5	TRBD1	CASSITRQGYSNQPQHF	TGTGCCAGTAGTATTACCCGACAGGGGTATAGCAATCAGCCCCAGCATTTT
medium-sized	TRBV7-2	TRBJ1-1	TRBD1	CASSVGTGEAFF	TGTGCCAGCAGCGTTGGGACAGGGGAAGCTTTCTTT
.	TRBV5-5	TRBJ2-3	.	CASRPQGFSWGGDTQYF	TGTGCCAGCAGACCACAGGGATTCTCGTGGGGTGGAGATACGCAGTATTTT
few	TRBV18	TRBJ1-2	.	CASSPQGVDYGYTF	TGTGCCAGCTCACCACAGGGGGTTGACTATGGCTACACCTTC
few	TRBV30	TRBJ1-2	.	CAWSDPHGTDYGYTF	TGTGCCTGGAGTGACCCCCACGGGACGGACTATGGCTACACCTTC
few	TRBV2	TRBJ1-5	.	CASREGSYSNQPQHF	TGTGCCAGCAGAGAGGGGAGTTATAGCAATCAGCCCCAGCATTTT
.	TRBV10-2	TRBJ2-1	.	CASSESDSKIPNEQFF	TGCGCCAGCAGTGAGTCTGACTCCAAGATCCCCAATGAGCAGTTCTTC
few	TRBV20-1	TRBJ1-2	.	CSATNYGYTF	TGCAGTGCAACGAACTATGGCTACACCTTC
.	TRBV4-1	TRBJ1-1	.	CASSQETHREAFF	TGCGCCAGCAGCCAAGAAACCCACAGGGAAGCTTTCTTT
.	TRBV10-3	TRBJ1-1	.	CAIRTYTDTEAFF	TGTGCCATCAGGACATACACGGACACTGAAGCTTTCTTT
.	TRBV1	TRBJ2-3	.	CTSSQVSVGAQYF	TGCACCAGCAGCCAAGTCTCAGTGGGAGCGCAGTATTTT
many	TRBV7-8	TRBJ1-2	TRBD1	CASSLRPGQGGSGYTF	TGTGCCAGCAGCTTAAGGCCAGGACAGGGGGGTTCTGGCTACACCTTC
.	TRBV14	TRBJ2-5	.	CASSQVEGYGETQYF	TGTGCCAGCAGCCAGGTCGAGGGATACGGGGAGACCCAGTACTTC
.	TRBV11-3	TRBJ2-1	.	CASSAERGEQFF	TGTGCCAGCAGCGCCGAGAGGGGCGAGCAGTTCTTC
few	TRBV14	TRBJ2-5	.	CASSPLDGPGLGGQYF	TGTGCCAGCAGCCCCTTGGACGGGCCAGGGTTAGGGGGCCAGTACTTC
.	TRBV15	TRBJ1-1	.	CATSRNQRTEAFF	TGTGCCACCAGCAGGAACCAACGTACTGAAGCTTTCTTT
.	TRBV10-2	TRBJ1-2	.	CASLGSGGYTF	TGCGCCAGCCTAGGCTCGGGTGGCTACACCTTC
.	TRBV7-9	TRBJ1-2	TRBD1	CASSPRDRQYGYTF	TGTGCCAGCAGCCCGAGGGACAGACAATATGGCTACACCTTC
.	TRBV14	TRBJ2-1	TRBD1	CASSQMGQSGYNEQFF	TGTGCCAGCAGCCAAATGGGACAGTCGGGATACAATGAGCAGTTCTTC
.	TRBV10-3	TRBJ1-2	.	CAISESWGGYTF	TGTGCCATCAGTGAATCATGGGGTGGCTACACCTTC
few	TRBV28	TRBJ1-5	TRBD1	CASSLLDRDNQPQHF	TGTGCCAGCAGTTTACTAGACAGGGACAATCAGCCCCAGCATTTT
.	TRBV9	TRBJ1-1	.	CASSVGGFNTEAFF	TGTGCCAGCAGCGTAGGAGGGTTTAACACTGAAGCTTTCTTT
few	TRBV11-2	TRBJ1-1	.	CASSLTAGTEAFF	TGTGCCAGCAGCTTAACAGCAGGAACTGAAGCTTTCTTT
.	TRBV5-6	TRBJ1-3	.	CASSLGGGSGNTIYF	TGTGCCAGCAGCTTGGGTGGGGGCTCTGGAAACACCATATATTTT
.	TRBV5-6	TRBJ2-3	.	CASSLQSTDTQYF	TGTGCCAGCAGCTTGCAGAGCACAGATACGCAGTATTTT
.	TRBV10-1	TRBJ1-5	.	CASSEWGGQPQHF	TGCGCCAGCAGTGAGTGGGGGGGGCAGCCCCAGCATTTT
once	TRBV6-5	TRBJ1-1	TRBD1	CASSSYSGQANTEAFF	TGTGCCAGCAGTTCGTACTCGGGACAGGCGAACACTGAAGCTTTCTTT
few	TRBV30	TRBJ1-2	TRBD1	CAWAGTGAFNYGYTF	TGTGCCTGGGCCGGGACAGGGGCGTTTAACTATGGCTACACCTTC
few	TRBV9	TRBJ2-1	TRBD2	CASSASLRPSGIYNEQFF	TGTGCCAGCAGCGCGAGCCTGAGGCCTAGCGGGATTTACAATGAGCAGTTCTTC
medium-sized	TRBV9	TRBJ2-5	.	CASSVDGTQTQYF	TGTGCCAGCAGCGTAGACGGGACGCAGACCCAGTACTTC
.	TRBV9	TRBJ2-7	.	CASSLPGLAYEQYF	TGTGCCAGCAGCCTTCCGGGGCTTGCCTACGAGCAGTACTTC
.	TRBV30	TRBJ2-1	TRBD2	CAWSGGATGLAGNEQFF	TGTGCCTGGAGTGGGGGTGCTACCGGACTAGCGGGCAATGAGCAGTTCTTC
.	TRBV27	TRBJ2-5	.	CASSLGLVGETQYF	TGTGCCAGCAGTTTAGGTCTCGTGGGGGAGACCCAGTACTTC
few	TRBV7-3	TRBJ1-2	.	CASSQWGNYGYTF	TGTGCCAGCAGTCAGTGGGGTAACTATGGCTACACCTTC
.	TRBV6-1	TRBJ1-1	.	CALRAGNTEAFF	TGTGCCCTAAGGGCTGGGAACACTGAAGCTTTCTTT
.	TRBV4-2	TRBJ2-5	TRBD2	CASSQAAGEAETQYF	TGTGCCAGCAGCCAAGCTGCGGGAGAGGCGGAGACCCAGTACTTC
few	TRBV6-1	TRBJ1-5	.	CASSEYSGYSNQPQHF	TGTGCCAGCAGTGAATACTCAGGTTATAGCAATCAGCCCCAGCATTTT
.	TRBV18	TRBJ2-5	.	CASSPLTINDWQETQYF	TGTGCCAGCTCACCACTCACGATTAACGACTGGCAAGAGACCCAGTACTTC
.	TRBV30	TRBJ1-2	.	CAWSLGYGYTF	TGTGCCTGGTCACTAGGCTATGGCTACACCTTC
many	TRBV6-5	TRBJ2-1	TRBD2	CASSYSTSGALFF	TGTGCCAGCAGTTACTCGACTAGCGGGGCTTTGTTCTTC
.	TRBV14	TRBJ2-5	TRBD1	CASSPLGGQGRETQYF	TGTGCCAGCAGCCCCCTCGGAGGACAGGGGCGGGAGACCCAGTACTTC
few	TRBV29-1	TRBJ1-2	.	CSVEDSGRSAGLWGRTF	TGCAGCGTTGAAGATTCGGGTCGGTCGGCAGGCCTTTGGGGGAGGACCTTC
.	TRBV2	TRBJ1-1	.	CARSTEAFF	TGTGCCAGGAGCACTGAAGCTTTCTTT
once	TRBV30	TRBJ1-1	.	CAWSVLSLRFTEAFF	TGTGCCTGGAGTGTACTCTCTCTTCGGTTCACTGAAGCTTTCTTT
many	TRBV9	TRBJ2-1	.	CASSPGGDEQFF	TGTGCCAGCAGCCCCGGGGGTGATGAGCAGTTCTTC
.	TRBV7-9	TRBJ1-2	.	CASSENHRADYGYTF	TGTGCCAGCAGCGAGAATCACAGGGCCGACTATGGCTACACCTTC
.	TRBV30	TRBJ1-4	.	CAWSVRGVEEKLFF	TGTGCCTGGAGTGTACGGGGGGTTGAAGAAAAACTGTTTTTT
.	TRBV29-1	TRBJ2-7	TRBD1	CSVMTGGYEQYF	TGCAGCGTTATGACAGGGGGCTACGAGCAGTACTTC
.	TRBV7-8	TRBJ1-5	.	CASSLAGVGGQPQHF	TGTGCCAGCAGCTTAGCAGGGGTAGGGGGACAGCCCCAGCATTTT
.	TRBV5-1	TRBJ1-2	TRBD1	CASSPLGSTGTGLIRDYGYTF	TGCGCCAGCAGCCCCCTGGGGTCTACCGGGACAGGGTTAATTCGGGACTATGGCTACACCTTC
.	TRBV10-3	TRBJ1-2	.	CAISEGTGLNYGYTF	TGTGCCATCAGTGAGGGCACAGGGCTAAACTATGGCTACACCTTC
few	TRBV10-3	TRBJ1-2	.	CAITKDTEGGYTF	TGTGCCATCACTAAGGACACGGAAGGTGGCTACACCTTC
many	TRBV5-1	TRBJ1-2	TRBD1	CASSLVAQGAEGYTF	TGCGCCAGCAGCTTGGTCGCACAGGGGGCAGAGGGCTACACCTTC
.	TRBV27	TRBJ1-2	.	CASTPGAGNYGYTF	TGTGCCAGCACCCCGGGGGCTGGCAACTATGGCTACACCTTC